The 20 T cell receptor beta chains listed next were all sequenced from one sample in a study of T cell responses to AZD1222 COVID-19 vaccine. TCRdb's table, derived via immunoSEQ multiplex PCR, lists solely in-frame clones and lacks some. The table counts over 120,000 clones; 2% to 2.5% lies in the top ten. Sequences were obtained from peripheral blood. These receptors were taken from an adult in good health.

The chain uses TRBV5-1 and TRBJ1-1; weak D call: TRBD1 (5 bases). Trimming removed 4 bases from V and 4 bases from J, with 14 bases in between. In germline, CDR1 is SGHRS, CDR2 YFSETQ. This CDR3 region has 14 residues. DNA for the CDR3: TGCGCCAGCAGCGTTAGGGGTTTCGCCACTGAAGCTTTCTTT. Protein product: CASSVRGFATEAFF.

This chain uses TRBV5-1 with TRBJ2-1; either TRBD1 or TRBD2 may supply D (5 bases each). Germline V gene data show CDR1 as SGHRS and CDR2 as YFSETQ. The CDR3 is 14 amino acids. Trimming removed 0 bases at V and 5 bases at J, with 9 bases between. The CDR3 bases are TGCGCCAGCAGCTTGGGGGACGTCAACAATGAGCAGTTCTTC. This sequence encodes CASSLGDVNNEQFF.

The chain has TRBV29-1 and TRBJ1-4; perhaps TRBD1 as D (5 bases). Trimming left V 0 bases short and J 7 bases short, with 18 bases between. CDR3 length equals 16 residues. The germline gives CDR1 SQVTM, CDR2 ANQGSEA. CDR3 sequence: CSVEDRGQGVGEKLFF. CDR3 nucleotide sequence: TGCAGCGTTGAAGATCGAGGCCAGGGAGTCGGTGAAAAACTGTTTTTT.

V usage is TRBV10-1 and J usage is TRBJ1-1; D is uncertain. CDR3 length: 13 residues. Trimming took off 6 bases at V and 1 base at J, with 9 bases between the two ends. Germline values: CDR1 WNHNN, CDR2 SYGVQD (reference sequence). The CDR3 spells CASREDPNTEAFF. The CDR3 DNA sequence: TGCGCCAGCAGGGAAGACCCGAACACTGAAGCTTTCTTT.

The chain combines TRBV5-5 with TRBJ2-7; D remains ambiguous. This CDR3 spans 14 amino acids. V was pared by 1 base and J by 4 bases, with 12 bases between. CDR1 SGHKS and CDR2 YYEKEE come from the germline V gene (reference sequence). The CDR3 region is CASSLLQAEYEQYF. CDR3 nucleotides: TGTGCCAGCAGCTTGCTTCAGGCTGAATACGAGCAGTACTTC.

The chain joins TRBV29-1 to TRBJ2-1; 7 bases align to TRBD2. Looked up from germline, CDR1 is SQVTM and CDR2 is ANQGSEA. V trimming: 6 bases; J trimming: 0 bases; junction bases outside the gene matches: 5. The CDR3 is made up of 14 amino acids. In nucleotides, the CDR3 is TGCAGCGTGCGGGGGTACAACTCCTACAATGAGCAGTTCTTC. Translated: CSVRGYNSYNEQFF.

The chain recombines TRBV7-9 with TRBJ1-3; no clear D gene. The V gene's germline CDR1 is SEHNR and CDR2 FQNEAQ (reference sequence). This CDR3 is built from 14 residues. Trimming took off 1 base at V and 1 base at J, with 5 bases between the two ends. In nucleotides, the CDR3 is TGTGCCAGCAGCTTAGGGGGATCTGGAAACACCATATATTTT. It yields the protein CASSLGGSGNTIYF.

CDR3 DNA sequence: TGTGCCAGCAGCCAAGTCTCTCAGTCGTGGAGAGGAGAGACCCAGTACTTC. Its protein is CASSQVSQSWRGETQYF. The rearrangement joins TRBV3-1 (or the pseudogene TRBV3-2) to TRBJ2-5, with no clear D. This CDR3 is 17 amino acids long. The germline CDR1 and CDR2 sequences are LGHDT and YNNKEL (reference sequence). The V and J ends lost 1 base and 4 bases respectively, with 19 bases between them.

This sequence joins TRBV5-1 and TRBJ1-3; 11 bases line up with TRBD1. The germline CDR1 and CDR2 sequences are SGHRS and YFSETQ. J gave up 10 bases and V 2 bases, and 8 bases lay outside the gene matches. There are 15 residues in the CDR3. CDR3 sequence (DNA): TGCGCCAGCAGCTTAGGACAGGGGGCTGAAACAACCATATATTTT. Its protein product is CASSLGQGAETTIYF.

V usage is TRBV7-2 and J usage is TRBJ1-3; 7 positions match TRBD1. The CDR3 covers 15 residues. The V and J ends lost 3 bases and 4 bases, in that order; junction bases with no gene match: 6. Germline CDR1 reads SGHTA; CDR2 reads FQGNSA. CDR3 DNA sequence: TGTGCCAGCAGCTTCGGCTCGACAGGGGGAAACACCATATATTTT. Encoded protein: CASSFGSTGGNTIYF.

This chain links TRBV3-1 (or the pseudogene TRBV3-2) with TRBJ1-6; a weak D match, TRBD1 (5 bases). Germline V lookup: CDR1 LGHDT, CDR2 YNNKEL (reference sequence). Trimming cost V 3 bases and J 7 bases, with 7 bases left between them. The CDR3 is made up of 13 amino acids. CDR3 amino acids: CASSHNRNSPLHF. The CDR3 DNA reads as TGTGCCAGCAGCCACAACAGGAATTCACCCCTCCACTTT.

The genes are TRBV6-2 or TRBV6-3 and TRBJ1-2; TRBD1 might be the D (5 bases). Between the trimmed V and J ends, which lost 2 bases and 4 bases, there was a span of 5 bases. CDR1 is MNHEY, CDR2 SVGEGT, per germline. This CDR3 spans 12 amino acids. The CDR3 DNA is TGTGCCAGCAGTTACGGGGCCTATGGCTACACCTTC. It is translated as CASSYGAYGYTF.

V gene TRBV28 combines with J gene TRBJ1-1; a possible D gene is TRBD1 (6 bases). The V end lost 10 bases, the J end lost 0 bases, and 21 bases lay between the germline ends. The germline gives CDR1 MDHEN, CDR2 SYDVKM. This CDR3 is built from 16 residues. The CDR3 nucleotides are TGTGCCATTACGATAGGGGGGGCCCAAATGAACACTGAAGCTTTCTTT. Its protein product is CAITIGGAQMNTEAFF.

The chain has TRBV6-5 and TRBJ1-5, with D possibly being TRBD1 (5 bases). Germline V gives CDR1 MNHEY, CDR2 SVGAGI. The CDR3 runs 13 residues. V was cut by 7 bases and J by 6 bases, with 13 bases left in between. CDR3 DNA sequence: TGTGCCAGCACCTCGGGACGCGGTCAGCCCCAGCATTTT. It translates to CASTSGRGQPQHF.

The rearrangement joins TRBV6-1 to TRBJ2-1; 7 bases fit TRBD2. V lost 7 bases to trimming and J lost 0 bases; unmatched junction nucleotides: 3. CDR1 is MNHNS and CDR2 is SASEGT in the germline V gene. CDR3 length: 14 residues. The CDR3 coding sequence is TGTGCCAGCATGGGCGGGGGCTCCTACAATGAGCAGTTCTTC. This translates into CASMGGGSYNEQFF.

The rearrangement links TRBV7-9 to TRBJ2-1, with 12 bases that match TRBD2. The J segment lost 10 bases and the V segment lost 6 bases, leaving 7 bases of the junction unmatched. The CDR3 runs to 14 residues. CDR1 is SEHNR, CDR2 FQNEAQ, per germline (reference sequence). In DNA, the CDR3 is TGTGCCAGCAGTTTATACGGGACTAGCGGGGAGCAGTTCTTC. Translating it yields CASSLYGTSGEQFF.

V usage is TRBV9 and J usage is TRBJ2-3, with a tentative D call TRBD1 (6 bases). Germline V gives CDR1 SGDLS, CDR2 YYNGEE. The CDR3 runs to 15 residues. Trimming removed 7 bases at V and 0 bases at J, with 15 bases between. CDR3 nucleotide sequence: TGTGCCAGCGGACAGTCCTTACGAAGCACAGATACGCAGTATTTT. It yields the protein CASGQSLRSTDTQYF. Full variable domain (rest looked up from reference TRBV9 and TRBJ2-3): DSGVTQTPKHLITATGQRVTLRCSPRSGDLSVYWYQQSLDQGLQFLIQYYNGEERAKGNILERFSAQQFPDLHSELNLSSLELGDSALYFCASGQSLRSTDTQYFGPGTRLTVL.

V and J are TRBV19 and TRBJ1-6, with TRBD1 identical over 8 bases. V shed 6 bases, J shed 10 bases, and the junction held 8 bases outside the gene matches. The CDR3 covers 14 residues. Per germline, CDR1 LNHDA and CDR2 SQIVND (reference sequence). CDR3 amino acids: CASSGQGSGSPLHF. The CDR3 nucleotides are TGTGCCAGTAGCGGACAGGGAAGTGGATCACCCCTCCACTTT.

The chain employs TRBV14 and TRBJ2-1; TRBD1 matches at 7 bases. Trimming at V came to 3 bases and at J to 2 bases, leaving 4 bases not matched to a gene. Germline lookup yields CDR1 SGHDN and CDR2 FVKESK. This CDR3 spans 15 amino acids. Written as DNA, the CDR3 is TGTGCCAGCAGCCATCAGACAGGGACCTACAATGAGCAGTTCTTC. This sequence encodes CASSHQTGTYNEQFF.

This chain uses TRBV5-1 with TRBJ2-7; D ambiguous. CDR3 length: 11 residues. The germline V gene encodes CDR1 SGHRS and CDR2 YFSETQ. V shed 6 bases and J shed 3 bases, with 7 bases lying between them. CDR3 nucleotides: TGCGCCAGCACAGAAAACTACGAGCAGTACTTC. Its protein product is CASTENYEQYF.